The following is a T cell receptor (beta chain) sequence with its context. Its antigen is currently unknown. Each CDR3 protein gets one entry after TCRdb re-called the 5' RACE reads with MiXCR. The data hold about 890,000 distinct CDR3 sequences, with around 12% observed a single time. The sample originates from a study of identical twins. J gave up 2 bases and V 1 base, and 5 bases lay outside the gene matches. The CDR3 is 16 amino acids. Germline assignment: CDR1 SEHNR and CDR2 FQNEAQ (reference sequence). Study results and caveats: Invariant MAIT and iNKT cells may have partly biased zero-insertion analyses.

This sample also appeared in a second study, on yellow fever vaccine responses in identical twins. That publication notes: In identical twins, vaccine T cell responses appeared partly shared and partly individual.

Source material: PBMCs. The chain combines TRBV7-9 with TRBJ2-3, with 8 bases fitting TRBD1. This TCR derives from a woman younger than 35 in good health. CDR3 sequence (DNA): TGTGCCAGCAGCTTAGTAGGGACAGGTTTCACAGATACGCAGTATTTT. It translates to CASSLVGTGFTDTQYF.